This record concerns one TCR beta chain sequence. Its specificity is unknown. This sample is drawn from a study of T-cell memory formation after mild COVID-19. Study-wide results and limits: Memory cells collected pre-infection included some clones that later responded, suggesting cross-reactive memory joined.

TCRdb redid the calling of the 5' RACE reads with MiXCR, one entry per CDR3 protein. The table lists approximately 290,000 distinct CDR3 sequences, approximately 15% of them singletons, with around a fifth in the top ten. With 6 bases removed from V and 0 bases from J, the gap between germline ends came to 15 bases. This CDR3 contains 17 residues. CDR1 is MNHEY and CDR2 is SVGAGI in the germline V gene. Source material: PBMCs or a T cell subset sorted from them (not recorded which). This clonotype was sampled from a man younger than 35 who had mild COVID-19 (a few samples of this study predate the infection). Cell type and time point are not known. V usage is TRBV6-5 and J usage is TRBJ2-6; D may be TRBD2 (6 bases). The CDR3 sequence is CASRKSPRGSGANVLTF. The CDR3 DNA sequence: TGTGCCAGCAGGAAATCCCCGCGGGGCTCTGGGGCCAACGTCCTGACTTTC.